These 2 T cell receptor beta chains came from one sample sequenced in a study of T cell responses to AZD1222 COVID-19 vaccine. The data were produced by immunoSEQ multiplex PCR, yet TCRdb's version contains in-frame clones alone and is incomplete. The repertoire has more than 150,000 clones, around 93% of them found once; the top ten carry about 9%. The sequenced sample was peripheral blood, obtained on day 0 of AZD1222 vaccination. All receptors come from an adult in good health.

This clone was found once. The chain combines TRBV28 with TRBJ1-6; D may be TRBD1 (6 bases). CDR1 and CDR2 from the germline V gene are MDHEN and SYDVKM. The germline V and J ends were trimmed by 6 bases and 0 bases, with 18 bases remaining between them. The CDR3 spans 18 residues. CDR3: CASRTPRQASSYNSPLHF. The CDR3 DNA sequence: TGTGCCAGCAGAACACCTCGACAGGCGAGCTCCTATAATTCACCCCTCCACTTT. Looking up the rest from reference TRBV28 and TRBJ1-6 gives the full variable domain: DVKVTQSSRYLVKRTGEKVFLECVQDMDHENMFWYRQDPGLGLRLIYFSYDVKMKEKGDIPEGYSVSREKKERFSLILESASTNQTSMYLCASRTPRQASSYNSPLHFGNGTRLTVT.

A word on this clone: The sample contains more than one DNA sequence encoding this CDR3. The CDR3 spells CASSLTGGRGLEQYF. Written as DNA, the CDR3 is TGTGCCAGCAGTTTAACCGGTGGGAGGGGGCTCGAGCAGTACTTC. This rearrangement joins TRBV27 to TRBJ2-7, with D perhaps matching TRBD1 or TRBD2 (7 bases each). The CDR3 has 15 amino acids. Trimming removed 2 bases at V and 6 bases at J, with 17 bases between. CDR1 and CDR2 (germline): MNHEY, SMNVEV (reference sequence).